This T cell receptor (beta chain) appears in the sequencing data of a study of blood T cell repertoires in COVID-19. Profiling relied on immunoSEQ multiplex PCR, and the TCRdb table lists in-frame clones only, not all of them. The table shows 100,000 to 120,000 clones, with 55% to 75% occurring only once. Material: peripheral blood. This receptor was taken from a middle-aged woman with acute or convalescent COVID-19.

The chain's CDR3 is CASSLSAGLSYGYTF. The CDR3 nucleotides are TGTGCCAGCAGCTTATCTGCAGGACTTAGCTATGGCTACACCTTC. The genes are TRBV7-2 and TRBJ1-2; D gene ambiguous. The CDR3 totals 15 residues. Germline V gives CDR1 SGHTA, CDR2 FQGNSA. Deletions cut 2 bases from V and 4 bases from J, with 14 bases between.